Included here is one T cell receptor (beta chain) sequence, with context. This sample is part of a study of blood T cell repertoires in COVID-19. Study context: T cells, B-cell-depleted T cells, or PBMCs provided the cDNA or gDNA that served as material.

Clones were read by immunoSEQ multiplex PCR, and TCRdb kept only the in-frame ones, dropping some. The sample has 45,000 to 55,000 clones, 70% to 90% seen once. The germline V gene has CDR1 SNHLY and CDR2 FYNNEI. Trimming took off 1 base at V and 1 base at J, with 9 bases between the two ends. CDR3 length: 15 amino acids. The genes are TRBV2 and TRBJ2-3; weak D call: TRBD1 (5 bases). The source material was peripheral blood. This TCR came from an older man with active COVID-19. The CDR3 loop reads CASSEGGWGTDTQYF. In DNA, the CDR3 is TGTGCCAGCAGTGAAGGGGGCTGGGGCACAGATACGCAGTATTTT.